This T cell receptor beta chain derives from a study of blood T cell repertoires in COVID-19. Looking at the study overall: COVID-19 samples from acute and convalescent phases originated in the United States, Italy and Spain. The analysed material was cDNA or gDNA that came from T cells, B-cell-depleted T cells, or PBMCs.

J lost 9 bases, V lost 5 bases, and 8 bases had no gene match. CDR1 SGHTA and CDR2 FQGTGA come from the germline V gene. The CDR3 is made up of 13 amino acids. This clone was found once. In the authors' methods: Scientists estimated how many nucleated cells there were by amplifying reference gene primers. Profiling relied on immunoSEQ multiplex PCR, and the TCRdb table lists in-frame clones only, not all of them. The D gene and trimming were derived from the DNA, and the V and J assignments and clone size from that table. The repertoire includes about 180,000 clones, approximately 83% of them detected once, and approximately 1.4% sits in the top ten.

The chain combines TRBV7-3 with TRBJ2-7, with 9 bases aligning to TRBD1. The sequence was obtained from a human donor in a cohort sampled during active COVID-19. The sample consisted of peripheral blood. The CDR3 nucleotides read TGTGCCAGCAGCCCGGGACAGGGCGGGGGGCAGTACTTC. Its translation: CASSPGQGGGQYF.